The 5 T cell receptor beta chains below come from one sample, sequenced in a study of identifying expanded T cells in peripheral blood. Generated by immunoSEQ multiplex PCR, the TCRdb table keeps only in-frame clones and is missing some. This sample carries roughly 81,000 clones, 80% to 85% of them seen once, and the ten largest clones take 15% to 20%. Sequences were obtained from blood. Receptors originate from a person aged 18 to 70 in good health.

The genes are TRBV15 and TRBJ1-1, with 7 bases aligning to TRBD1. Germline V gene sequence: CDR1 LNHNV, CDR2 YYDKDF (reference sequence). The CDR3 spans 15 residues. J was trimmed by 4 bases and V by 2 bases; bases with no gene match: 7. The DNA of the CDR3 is TGTGCCACCAGCAGAAGAACTTCAGGGGGCACTGAAGCTTTCTTT. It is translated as CATSRRTSGGTEAFF.

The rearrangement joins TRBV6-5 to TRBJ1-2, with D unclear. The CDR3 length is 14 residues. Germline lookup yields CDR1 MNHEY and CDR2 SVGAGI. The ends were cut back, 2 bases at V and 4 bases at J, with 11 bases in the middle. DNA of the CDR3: TGTGCCAGCAGTTACCGTGAAACGGGCTATGGCTACACCTTC. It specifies CASSYRETGYGYTF.

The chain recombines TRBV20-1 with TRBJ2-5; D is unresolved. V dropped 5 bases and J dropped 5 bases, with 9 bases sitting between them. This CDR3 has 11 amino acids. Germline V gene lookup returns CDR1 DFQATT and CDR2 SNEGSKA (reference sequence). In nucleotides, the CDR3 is TGCAGTGCTGAGGTCAAGGAGACCCAGTACTTC. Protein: CSAEVKETQYF.

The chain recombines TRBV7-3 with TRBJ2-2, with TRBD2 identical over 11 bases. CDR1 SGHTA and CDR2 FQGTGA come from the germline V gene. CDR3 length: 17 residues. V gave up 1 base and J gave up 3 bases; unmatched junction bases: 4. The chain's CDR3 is CASSLIAGGLDTGELFF. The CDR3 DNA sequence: TGTGCCAGCAGCTTAATAGCGGGAGGGCTGGACACCGGGGAGCTGTTTTTT. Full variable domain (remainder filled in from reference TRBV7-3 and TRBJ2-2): GAGVSQTPSNKVTEKGKYVELRCDPISGHTALYWYRQSLGQGPEFLIYFQGTGAADDSGLPNDRFFAVRPEGSVSTLKIQRTERGDSAVYLCASSLIAGGLDTGELFFGEGSRLTVL.

The CDR3 loop reads CASSPGLTGLYGYTF. The CDR3 DNA is TGTGCCAGTAGTCCCGGATTGACGGGACTCTATGGCTACACCTTC. The rearrangement joins TRBV19 to TRBJ1-2; D may be TRBD1 (5 bases). The CDR3 runs to 15 residues. Germline CDR1 is LNHDA and CDR2 is SQIVND (reference sequence). Deletions cut 5 bases from V and 4 bases from J, with 17 bases between. Using reference TRBV19 and TRBJ1-2 for the parts outside the CDR3, the full variable domain is DGGITQSPKYLFRKEGQNVTLSCEQNLNHDAMYWYRQDPGQGLRLIYYSQIVNDFQKGDIAEGYSVSREKKESFPLTVTSAQKNPTAFYLCASSPGLTGLYGYTFGSGTRLTVV.